The next 18 T cell receptor beta chains were all read from a single sample in a study of T cells in Graves' hyperthyroidism and ophthalmopathy. Amplification yielded TCR beta CDR3 regions, with RNA transcripts as the source. First-round RT-PCR targeting the TCR CDR3 was performed with the HTBI primer set. MiXCR was run by TCRdb on the multiplex PCR reads, yielding one entry per CDR3 protein. The data hold under 450,000 distinct CDR3 sequences, with approximately 13% observed a single time. The material sequenced was blood. The receptor source for this set is a young man with Graves' hyperthyroidism that later progressed to Graves' ophthalmopathy.

This clonotype came up many times. The V gene is TRBV11-2, the J gene TRBJ2-7, with 11 bases that match TRBD1. The CDR3 has 13 amino acids. V gave up 8 bases and J gave up 6 bases; unmatched junction bases: 6. Germline V gene sequence: CDR1 SGHAT, CDR2 FQNNGV. The CDR3 region is CASSGTGGSEQYF. The CDR3 DNA sequence: TGTGCCAGCTCCGGGACAGGGGGATCCGAGCAGTACTTC. Together with reference TRBV11-2 and TRBJ2-7, the CDR3 gives the full variable domain: EAGVAQSPRYKIIEKRQSVAFWCNPISGHATLYWYQQILGQGPKLLIQFQNNGVVDDSQLPKDRFSAERLKGVDSTLKIQPAKLEDSAVYLCASSGTGGSEQYFGPGTRLTVT.

The J gene is TRBJ1-1, the V gene TRBV5-1; tentatively, D is TRBD1 (6 bases). V was clipped by 0 bases and J by 3 bases, with 12 bases between them. Germline V CDR1 and CDR2: SGHRS, YFSETQ. This CDR3 contains 15 residues. The CDR3: CASSLGGATDTEAFF. CDR3 nucleotide sequence: TGCGCCAGCAGCTTGGGGGGGGCCACGGACACTGAAGCTTTCTTT.

The genes are TRBV6-4 and TRBJ1-1, with a weak D call TRBD1 (5 bases). CDR1 is MRHNA, CDR2 SNTAGT, per germline. Trimming took 3 bases from V and 4 from J, leaving 12 bases between them. The CDR3 totals 14 residues. The DNA for the CDR3 is TGTGCCAGCAGTGATTATCAGGGAAGCACTGAAGCTTTCTTT. Protein: CASSDYQGSTEAFF.

J is TRBJ2-1 and V is TRBV15; the match to TRBD2 covers 7 bases. CDR1 and CDR2 (germline): LNHNV, YYDKDF (reference sequence). V lost 0 bases and J lost 0; bases outside the gene matches: 5. The CDR3 spans 17 residues. In DNA, the CDR3 is TGTGCCACCAGCAGAGATAGCCTAGCGGCCTCCTACAATGAGCAGTTCTTC. Protein product: CATSRDSLAASYNEQFF.

This clonotype was counted between two and nine times. This chain connects TRBV9 to TRBJ2-3, with 8 nucleotides matching TRBD2. The junction had 16 bases not matched to a gene; V was cut back by 3 bases and J by 4 bases. The CDR3 is 18 residues long. Germline lookup yields CDR1 SGDLS and CDR2 YYNGEE. The CDR3 protein is CASSAPRSGGAGADTQYF. The CDR3 region has the DNA TGTGCCAGCAGCGCCCCGCGTTCCGGGGGGGCTGGGGCAGATACGCAGTATTTT.

This clonotype was observed many times. The chain links TRBV6-1 to TRBJ1-2; a possible D gene is TRBD1 (6 bases). The CDR3 has 13 amino acids. V was clipped by 9 bases and J by 6 bases, with 17 bases between them. Germline V gene lookup returns CDR1 MNHNS and CDR2 SASEGT. The DNA of the CDR3 is TGTGCCAGTCTCCAGGGGCCGTCGAATGGCTACACCTTC. It translates to CASLQGPSNGYTF.

There are a few counts of this clonotype. J is TRBJ2-5 and V is TRBV5-4; TRBD2 agrees at 12 bases. This CDR3 has 15 amino acids. Germline CDR1 and CDR2: SGHNT and YYREEE (reference sequence). V shed 0 bases, J shed 4 bases, and the junction held 1 base outside the gene matches. CDR3 loop: CASSLASGGAETQYF. The DNA for the CDR3 is TGTGCCAGCAGCTTGGCTAGCGGGGGGGCAGAGACCCAGTACTTC.

This clonotype was seen ten or more times. The chain joins TRBV7-3 to TRBJ1-1; 8 bases map to TRBD1. CDR1 is SGHTA, CDR2 FQGTGA, per germline. This CDR3 region has 13 residues. V gave up 4 bases and J gave up 10 bases; unmatched junction bases: 8. The CDR3 is CASSSSQGEGAFF. For the CDR3, the DNA is TGTGCCAGCAGCTCCTCACAGGGGGAAGGAGCTTTCTTT.

The V and J genes are TRBV5-6 and TRBJ2-1; 7 bases fit TRBD2. The CDR3 runs 17 residues. The germline CDR1 and CDR2 sequences are SGHDT and YYEEEE. V shed 1 base and J 8 bases; nucleotides not matched to a gene: 15. CDR3 in DNA: TGTGCCAGCAGCTTGTGGTATTGGGGGGGGTGGCCCCATGAGCAGTTCTTC. Its protein is CASSLWYWGGWPHEQFF.

This clonotype was seen repeatedly, ten times or more. The V call is TRBV2, the J call TRBJ1-1, with TRBD1 matching over 7 bases. Germline trimming cut 6 bases from V and 6 bases from J; bases unmatched to any gene: 10. From germline, CDR1 is SNHLY and CDR2 FYNNEI. The CDR3 totals 14 residues. CDR3 in amino acids: CASSARGGGPEAFF. CDR3 nucleotides: TGTGCCAGCAGCGCCAGGGGGGGAGGACCTGAAGCTTTCTTT.

As for this clonotype: A much bigger clone sits one base away, suggesting this may be a read error. This chain joins TRBV24-1 and TRBJ2-6; D tentatively reads TRBD1 or TRBD2 (5 bases each). Germline V lookup: CDR1 KGHDR, CDR2 SFDVKD. The CDR3 spans 15 residues. V dropped 6 bases and J dropped 2 bases, with 10 bases sitting between them. The CDR3 spells CATSHVGAGANVLTF. CDR3 bases: TGTGCCACCAGTCATGTGGGGGCTGGGGCCAACGTCCTGACTTTC.

The CDR3, as DNA: TGTGCCAGCAGCCCCGACACCAGCATGAACACTGAAGCTTTCTTT. This gives the protein CASSPDTSMNTEAFF. The chain joins TRBV5-4 to TRBJ1-1; D is uncertain. The V end was cut by 4 bases, the J end by 0 bases, with 13 bases between. From germline, CDR1 is SGHNT and CDR2 YYREEE (reference sequence). This CDR3 has 15 amino acids.

The J gene is TRBJ2-3, the V gene TRBV6-2 or TRBV6-3; D might be TRBD2 (6 bases). This CDR3 contains 13 residues. The germline V and J ends were trimmed by 6 bases and 3 bases, with 10 bases remaining between them. The germline gives CDR1 MNHEY, CDR2 SVGEGT. The CDR3 region is CASSTGGTDTQYF. The DNA of the CDR3 is TGTGCCAGCAGCACCGGGGGTACAGATACGCAGTATTTT.

In this sample, this clonotype turned up many times. The J gene is TRBJ1-6, the V gene TRBV6-1; no definite D call. The germline gives CDR1 MNHNS, CDR2 SASEGT. The CDR3 runs to 13 residues. V lost 3 bases to trimming and J lost 9 bases, with 9 bases between them. In DNA, the CDR3 is TGTGCCAGCAGTGAGGGTATGGGTTCACCCCTCCACTTT. This gives the protein CASSEGMGSPLHF.

This clonotype was seen only a few times. This rearrangement joins TRBV5-1 to TRBJ2-2; perhaps TRBD2 as D (6 bases). Per germline, CDR1 SGHRS and CDR2 YFSETQ. V lost 0 bases and J 4 bases, leaving 19 bases between the germline ends. CDR3 size: 18 residues. The CDR3 here is CASSLDVPERGGTGELFF. Written as DNA, the CDR3 is TGCGCCAGCAGCTTGGACGTTCCAGAGAGGGGAGGCACCGGGGAGCTGTTTTTT. Full variable domain (outside the CDR3, taken from reference TRBV5-1 and TRBJ2-2): KAGVTQTPRYLIKTRGQQVTLSCSPISGHRSVSWYQQTPGQGLQFLFEYFSETQRNKGNFPGRFSGRQFSNSRSEMNVSTLELGDSALYLCASSLDVPERGGTGELFFGEGSRLTVL.

This clonotype was picked up many times. This sequence joins TRBV5-5 and TRBJ1-1, with 8 bases identical to TRBD1. The germline V gene has CDR1 SGHKS and CDR2 YYEKEE (reference sequence). The CDR3 has 13 amino acids. J gave up 13 bases and V 1 base, and 9 bases lay outside the gene matches. Here the CDR3 DNA reads TGTGCCAGCAGCTTGTCAGGACAGGGTATGGTTTTCTTT. Translated: CASSLSGQGMVFF.

This clonotype was observed at least ten times. The chain couples TRBV7-8 to TRBJ2-7; tentative D call: TRBD2 (7 bases). Per germline, CDR1 SGHVS and CDR2 FQNEAQ. The CDR3 totals 16 residues. Trimming removed 0 bases at V and 1 base at J, with 13 bases between. The CDR3 DNA is TGTGCCAGCAGCTTAGCGCTCGGGGGGCCTTCCTACGAGCAGTACTTC. Protein product: CASSLALGGPSYEQYF.

With regard to this clonotype: This may stem from a read error, because a much larger clone lies one nucleotide away. This chain uses TRBV7-9 with TRBJ1-2; unclear D gene. Germline CDR1 reads SEHNR; CDR2 reads FQNEAQ (reference sequence). The length of the CDR3 is 14 residues. CDR3 DNA: TGTGCCAGCAGCTTAGTCGCAGCTGGCTATGGCCACACCTTC. It is translated as CASSLVAAGYGHTF.